This paragraph covers one TCR beta chain sequence. Its antigen is unidentified. The method was immunoSEQ multiplex PCR; TCRdb's version includes in-frame clones alone and lacks a portion of them. The sample lists around 76,000 clones, about 93% occurring once. These data are taken from a study of OX40 agonist ivuxolimab in advanced cancers. The study's findings and limits: With doses of 0.1 to 3.0 mg/kg, CD4+ and CD8+ blood T cells had undergone clonal expansion by week 6. CD8+ T cells (on average) carried more expanded clones than CD4+ T cells. The investigators did not determine what antigen specificity the expanded peripheral T cells had.

This sample comprised CD4+ or CD8+ T cells sorted from blood, obtained in a trial of the OX40 agonist ivuxolimab. The sequence was collected from an adult with an advanced solid tumor such as melanoma, head and neck, liver or kidney cancer.

The CDR3 protein is CASTLTGPWGEQFF. The CDR3 nucleotides read TGTGCCAGCACCCTGACAGGGCCTTGGGGTGAGCAGTTCTTC. This rearrangement joins TRBV6-5 to TRBJ2-1; 7 nucleotides match TRBD1. CDR1 is MNHEY, CDR2 SVGAGI, per germline. V shed 7 bases, J shed 9 bases, and the junction held 12 bases outside the gene matches. The CDR3 loop spans 14 amino acids.